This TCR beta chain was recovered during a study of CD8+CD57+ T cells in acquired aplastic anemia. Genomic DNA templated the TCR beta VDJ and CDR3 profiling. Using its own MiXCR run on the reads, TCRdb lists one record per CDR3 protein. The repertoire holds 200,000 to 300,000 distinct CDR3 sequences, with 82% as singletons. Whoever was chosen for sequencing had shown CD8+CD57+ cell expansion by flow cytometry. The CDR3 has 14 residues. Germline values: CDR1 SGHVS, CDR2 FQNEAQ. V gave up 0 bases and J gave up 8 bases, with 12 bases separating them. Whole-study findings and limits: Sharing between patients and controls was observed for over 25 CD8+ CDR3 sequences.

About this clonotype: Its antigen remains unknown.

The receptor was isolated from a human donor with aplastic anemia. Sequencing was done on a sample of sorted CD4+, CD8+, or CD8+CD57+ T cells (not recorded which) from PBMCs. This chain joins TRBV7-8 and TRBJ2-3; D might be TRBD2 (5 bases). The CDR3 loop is CASSLAGDSATQYF. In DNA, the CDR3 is TGTGCCAGCAGCTTAGCGGGAGATAGCGCTACGCAGTATTTT.